One and the same sample provided the 31 T cell receptor beta chains below, sequenced in a study of control samples from healthy donors and cancer patients. TCRdb's table, derived via immunoSEQ multiplex PCR, lists solely in-frame clones and lacks some. The sample yields some 150,000 clones, approximately 94% seen once. The sample consisted of PBMCs. These receptors all come from a man aged 60 to 69 with colorectal cancer.

The CDR3 here is CSGPLSYTEAFF. The DNA of the CDR3 is TGCAGCGGTCCTTTAAGTTACACTGAAGCTTTCTTT. The J gene is TRBJ1-1, the V gene TRBV29-1; D ambiguous. This CDR3 is built from 12 residues. V lost 7 bases to trimming and J lost 3 bases, with 12 bases between them. Germline V lookup: CDR1 SQVTM, CDR2 ANQGSEA. Full variable domain (missing parts from reference TRBV29-1 and TRBJ1-1): SAVISQKPSRDICQRGTSLTIQCQVDSQVTMMFWYRQQPGQSLTLIATANQGSEATYESGFVIDKFPISRPNLTFSTLTVSNMSPEDSSIYLCSGPLSYTEAFFGQGTRLTVV.

This chain joins TRBV28 and TRBJ1-2, with 7 bases matching TRBD1. Germline V lookup: CDR1 MDHEN, CDR2 SYDVKM. The CDR3 consists of 14 residues. Unmatched junction bases numbered 7, after V lost 5 bases and J lost 4 bases. The CDR3 protein is CASSQERGRYGYTF. The CDR3 DNA follows: TGTGCCAGCAGTCAGGAGAGGGGGCGCTATGGCTACACCTTC.

The V call is TRBV20-1, the J call TRBJ1-5, with D maybe TRBD1 (5 bases). V lost 3 bases to trimming and J lost 1 base, with 13 bases between them. The CDR3 extends over 15 amino acids. The germline CDR1 and CDR2 sequences are DFQATT and SNEGSKA (reference sequence). This CDR3 reads CSASIRGASNQPQHF. The DNA of the CDR3 is TGCAGTGCTAGTATTCGTGGGGCCAGCAATCAGCCCCAGCATTTT.

This chain links TRBV4-3 with TRBJ2-2; D may be TRBD1 (6 bases). Germline V gene sequence: CDR1 LGHNA, CDR2 YSLEER. The ends were cut back, 4 bases at V and 7 bases at J, with 19 bases in the middle. CDR3 length: 16 amino acids. This CDR3 reads CASSRGRQAAGGELFF. Written as DNA, the CDR3 is TGCGCCAGCAGCCGGGGACGACAGGCCGCCGGCGGGGAGCTGTTTTTT.

This chain connects TRBV3-1 (or the pseudogene TRBV3-2) to TRBJ2-3; D may be TRBD1 (7 bases). V lost 4 bases, J lost 7 bases, and 15 bases lay in between. CDR1 and CDR2 (germline): LGHDT, YNNKEL (reference sequence). The CDR3 totals 14 residues. In DNA form, the CDR3 reads TGTGCCAGCAGCCTGCAGGGGGGCGCAAATACGCAGTATTTT. Its translation: CASSLQGGANTQYF.

The chain recombines TRBV18 with TRBJ2-7, with 7 bases fitting TRBD1. This CDR3 is 15 amino acids long. Germline CDR1 and CDR2: KGHSH and LQKENI. Unmatched junction bases numbered 4, after V lost 0 bases and J lost 2 bases. The CDR3 region is CASSPPAGGPYEQYF. The CDR3 coding sequence is TGTGCCAGCTCACCACCGGCAGGGGGTCCCTACGAGCAGTACTTC.

The chain is built from TRBV5-6 and TRBJ1-6, with TRBD1 matching 7 bases. The CDR3 loop spans 14 amino acids. The V gene's germline CDR1 is SGHDT and CDR2 YYEEEE. With V trimmed by 5 bases and J by 5 bases, 4 bases remained unmatched. CDR3 amino acids: CASSRQGNNSPLHF. CDR3 nucleotides: TGTGCCAGCAGTCGACAGGGTAATAATTCACCCCTCCACTTT.

CDR3 loop: CASTAQGAYDEQFF. The CDR3 DNA sequence: TGTGCCAGCACCGCGCAGGGGGCATACGATGAGCAGTTCTTC. This rearrangement joins TRBV2 to TRBJ2-1; 8 nucleotides agree with TRBD1. This CDR3 comprises 14 residues. The germline V gene encodes CDR1 SNHLY and CDR2 FYNNEI. Trimming took 7 bases from V and 8 from J; bases not matched to a gene: 10. The full variable domain, in which reference TRBV2 and TRBJ2-1 provide the parts outside the CDR3, is EPEVTQTPSHQVTQMGQEVILRCVPISNHLYFYWYRQILGQKVEFLVSFYNNEISEKSEIFDDQFSVERPDGSNFTLKIRSTKLEDSAMYFCASTAQGAYDEQFFGPGTRLTVL.

The V call is TRBV5-5, the J call TRBJ2-7, with D possibly being TRBD1 or TRBD2 (6 bases each). Germline CDR1 and CDR2: SGHKS and YYEKEE (reference sequence). This CDR3 is built from 12 residues. V was shortened by 7 bases and J by 3 bases, with 11 bases between the two germline ends. CDR3 DNA: TGTGCCAGCCCAAGGGGGGACTACGAGCAGTACTTC. This codes for CASPRGDYEQYF.

This clone was counted a single time. The V call is TRBV12-2, the J call TRBJ1-5; the table assigns TRBD1, which was not confirmed against the DNA. TRBV12-2 is assigned pseudogene status. This CDR3 has 16 residues. This CDR3 is CASRLARQGIGQPQHF. The CDR3 coding sequence is TGTGCAAGTCGCTTAGCCCGACAGGGTATCGGGCAGCCCCAGCATTTT.

This clone was detected once. As DNA, the CDR3 is TGCGCCAGCAGCTTGAGGTCAGGGCCAACAGATACGCAGTATTTT. This sequence encodes CASSLRSGPTDTQYF. The chain joins TRBV5-1 to TRBJ2-3; possibly TRBD1 for D (5 bases). V was pared by 1 base and J by 3 bases, with 12 bases between. CDR1 is SGHRS and CDR2 is YFSETQ in the germline V gene. The CDR3 has 15 amino acids.

V and J are TRBV19 and TRBJ2-3, with 8 bases aligning to TRBD2. The CDR3 has 15 amino acids. J gave up 1 base and V 3 bases, and 3 bases lay outside the gene matches. Germline values: CDR1 LNHDA, CDR2 SQIVND (reference sequence). CDR3: CASSILTSGTDTQYF. CDR3 coding DNA: TGTGCCAGTAGTATTCTGACTAGCGGCACAGATACGCAGTATTTT.

This chain links TRBV29-1 with TRBJ1-2; no firm D call. The CDR3 length is 12 residues. V dropped 6 bases and J dropped 4 bases, with 12 bases sitting between them. Germline loops: CDR1 SQVTM, CDR2 ANQGSEA. The CDR3 bases are TGCAGCGTAAGACGGTCTAGCTATGGCTACACCTTC. This sequence encodes CSVRRSSYGYTF.

The genes are TRBV7-6 and TRBJ2-6; 7 bases align to TRBD2. The CDR3 is 21 residues long. Germline assignment: CDR1 SGHVS and CDR2 FNYEAQ. V was clipped by 3 bases and J by 1 base; unmatched bases: 18. CDR3: CASSFKSWTMGGTSGANVLTF. The CDR3 region has the DNA TGTGCCAGCAGCTTTAAAAGCTGGACAATGGGGGGGACGTCTGGGGCCAACGTCCTGACTTTC.

CDR3 nucleotide sequence: TGTGCCAGCAGTGACCGGGGCGGGGCGTTCCGCGTAAGCAATCAGCCCCAGCATTTT. It encodes CASSDRGGAFRVSNQPQHF. The rearrangement uses TRBV6-1 and TRBJ1-5, with D perhaps TRBD1 (5 bases). Trimming cost V 3 bases and J 1 base, with 22 bases left between them. Germline loops: CDR1 MNHNS, CDR2 SASEGT. This CDR3 comprises 19 residues.

This clone has only a few counts. This chain joins TRBV2 and TRBJ2-1; D call uncertain. Trimming removed 2 bases from V and 3 bases from J, with 8 bases in between. The V gene's germline CDR1 is SNHLY and CDR2 FYNNEI. The CDR3 spans 14 residues. The CDR3 loop is CASSEQRIYNEQFF. DNA for the CDR3: TGTGCCAGCAGTGAACAGCGAATCTACAATGAGCAGTTCTTC. Full variable domain (outside the CDR3, taken from reference TRBV2 and TRBJ2-1): EPEVTQTPSHQVTQMGQEVILRCVPISNHLYFYWYRQILGQKVEFLVSFYNNEISEKSEIFDDQFSVERPDGSNFTLKIRSTKLEDSAMYFCASSEQRIYNEQFFGPGTRLTVL.

In the case of this clone: An end of the junction does not agree with germline; a read error may underlie this. V and J are TRBV19 and TRBJ1-1; no firm D call. CDR3 length: 12 amino acids. The germline gives CDR1 LNHDA, CDR2 SQIVND (reference sequence). The CDR3 nucleotides are TGTGCCAGTAGTATAGGCGTTGGAGGGCGGGTCTTT. Protein: CASSIGVGGRVF.

This clone was found a few times. The chain carries TRBV25-1 and TRBJ1-1; 7 bases match TRBD1. The CDR3 extends over 13 amino acids. Germline lookup yields CDR1 MGHDK and CDR2 SYGVNS. The J segment lost 1 base and the V segment lost 9 bases, leaving 5 bases of the junction unmatched. The CDR3 reads CASIQGPNTEAFF. The DNA of the CDR3 is TGTGCCAGTATACAGGGGCCGAACACTGAAGCTTTCTTT.

The chain joins TRBV5-8 to TRBJ2-4; D might be TRBD2 (6 bases). This CDR3 spans 15 amino acids. V lost 7 bases and J lost 4, with 18 bases in between. CDR1 SGHTS and CDR2 YDEGEE come from the germline V gene. CDR3 loop: CASGPMGGAKNIQYF. The CDR3 nucleotides are TGTGCCAGCGGCCCCATGGGGGGTGCTAAAAACATTCAGTACTTC.

The J gene is TRBJ1-2, the V gene TRBV28; weak D call: TRBD1 (6 bases). The V gene lost 2 bases and the J gene lost 9 bases, with 10 bases spanning the gap. Germline CDR1 reads MDHEN; CDR2 reads SYDVKM. The CDR3 length is 12 residues. CDR3 region: CASSLAGESYTF. CDR3 in DNA: TGTGCCAGCAGTTTAGCAGGGGAGAGCTACACCTTC.

The chain employs TRBV7-8 and TRBJ2-7, with 11 bases that match TRBD2. This CDR3 has 15 residues. Germline V gives CDR1 SGHVS, CDR2 FQNEAQ. V trimming: 4 bases; J trimming: 4 bases; junction bases outside the gene matches: 6. CDR3 DNA sequence: TGTGCCAGCAGCTCGACTAGCGGGAACTTTTACGAGCAGTACTTC. It translates to CASSSTSGNFYEQYF.

The J gene is TRBJ1-5, the V gene TRBV25-1, with D possibly TRBD1 on 5 matching bases. Germline lookup yields CDR1 MGHDK and CDR2 SYGVNS. V was shortened by 8 bases and J by 3 bases, with 14 bases between the two germline ends. This CDR3 is 14 amino acids long. CDR3 sequence reads: CASSTTGVNQPQHF. In nucleotides, the CDR3 is TGTGCCAGCTCTACTACAGGCGTCAATCAGCCCCAGCATTTT.

Here the CDR3 reads CASSQDAGPAYEQYF. CDR3 bases: TGCGCCAGCAGCCAAGACGCGGGGCCAGCCTACGAGCAGTACTTC. The chain has TRBV4-1 and TRBJ2-7, with TRBD2 as a possible D gene (6 bases). V was shortened by 0 bases and J by 2 bases, with 11 bases between the two germline ends. The germline gives CDR1 MGHRA, CDR2 YSYEKL. This CDR3 is 15 amino acids long.

The chain has TRBV5-1 and TRBJ1-4; D is unresolved. Trimming stripped 3 bases from V and 7 bases from J, with 16 bases between. Germline CDR1 and CDR2: SGHRS and YFSETQ. This CDR3 spans 15 amino acids. The CDR3 DNA reads TGCGCCAGCAGCTCCCCGGGGAGCGGCGGTGAAAAACTGTTTTTT. Amino acids: CASSSPGSGGEKLFF.

This chain connects TRBV13 to TRBJ2-5, with 10 bases identical to TRBD2. CDR1 and CDR2 (germline): PRHDT, FYEKMQ (reference sequence). J lost 7 bases, V lost 0 bases, and 5 bases had no gene match. The CDR3 length is 15 residues. CDR3 sequence (DNA): TGTGCCAGCAGCTTAGGCCTAGCGGGGGTGTTGACCCAGTACTTC. Protein product: CASSLGLAGVLTQYF.

The chain uses TRBV5-5 and TRBJ2-7; 8 bases are shared with TRBD1. V shed 3 bases and J 5 bases; nucleotides not matched to a gene: 7. This CDR3 region has 14 residues. Germline CDR1 SGHKS, CDR2 YYEKEE (reference sequence). The CDR3: CASSSTGDTHEQYF. CDR3 nucleotides: TGTGCCAGCAGCTCGACAGGGGATACCCACGAGCAGTACTTC.

The genes are TRBV7-8 and TRBJ1-2; D may be TRBD1 (5 bases). The V end lost 0 bases, the J end lost 8 bases, and 16 bases lay between the germline ends. Germline CDR1 SGHVS, CDR2 FQNEAQ. The CDR3 runs 15 residues. The CDR3 sequence is CASSLARGGRQGYTF. CDR3 in DNA: TGTGCCAGCAGCTTAGCGAGGGGAGGACGCCAAGGCTACACCTTC.

This chain joins TRBV11-2 and TRBJ1-4, with D possibly TRBD1 on 6 matching bases. The CDR3 extends over 15 amino acids. Germline V gene data show CDR1 as SGHAT and CDR2 as FQNNGV. Trimming took off 0 bases at V and 8 bases at J, with 13 bases between the two ends. The CDR3 spells CASSLEARRGEKLFF. The CDR3, as DNA: TGTGCCAGCAGCTTAGAGGCCAGAAGGGGGGAAAAACTGTTTTTT.

This rearrangement joins TRBV18 to TRBJ2-4, with D possibly being TRBD1 (6 bases). In germline, CDR1 is KGHSH, CDR2 LQKENI. The CDR3 spans 16 residues. V was cut by 2 bases and J by 0 bases, with 11 bases left in between. CDR3 amino acids: CASSPTTGLAKNIQYF. The CDR3 DNA is TGTGCCAGCTCACCAACGACAGGCTTAGCCAAAAACATTCAGTACTTC.

V and J are TRBV5-1 and TRBJ2-5; possible D gene TRBD2, 5 bases. This CDR3 contains 14 residues. V lost 0 bases to trimming and J lost 5 bases, with 11 bases between them. Germline assignment: CDR1 SGHRS and CDR2 YFSETQ. DNA of the CDR3: TGCGCCAGCAGCTTGGCCGGGGAGAGGGAGACCCAGTACTTC. Its translation: CASSLAGERETQYF. Full variable domain (remainder filled in from reference TRBV5-1 and TRBJ2-5): KAGVTQTPRYLIKTRGQQVTLSCSPISGHRSVSWYQQTPGQGLQFLFEYFSETQRNKGNFPGRFSGRQFSNSRSEMNVSTLELGDSALYLCASSLAGERETQYFGPGTRLLVL.

The chain carries TRBV6-6 and TRBJ2-7; a possible D gene is TRBD1 (8 bases). Germline assignment: CDR1 MNHNY and CDR2 SVGAGI (reference sequence). Trimming took 0 bases from V and 1 from J, leaving 13 bases between them. The CDR3 runs to 16 residues. In nucleotides, the CDR3 is TGTGCCAGCAGTTACTCAGACAGGGGAGGGTCCTACGAGCAGTACTTC. This gives the protein CASSYSDRGGSYEQYF.